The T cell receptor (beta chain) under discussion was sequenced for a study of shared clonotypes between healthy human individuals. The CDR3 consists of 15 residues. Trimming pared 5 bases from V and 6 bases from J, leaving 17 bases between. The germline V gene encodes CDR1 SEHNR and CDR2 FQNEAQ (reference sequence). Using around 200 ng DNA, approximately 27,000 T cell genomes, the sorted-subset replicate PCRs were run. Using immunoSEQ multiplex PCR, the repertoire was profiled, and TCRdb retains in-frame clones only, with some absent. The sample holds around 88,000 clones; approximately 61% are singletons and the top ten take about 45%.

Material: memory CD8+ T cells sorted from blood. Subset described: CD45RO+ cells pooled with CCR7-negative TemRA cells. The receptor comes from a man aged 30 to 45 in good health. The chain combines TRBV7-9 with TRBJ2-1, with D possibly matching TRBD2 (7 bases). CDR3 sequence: CASSLPGGSANEQFF. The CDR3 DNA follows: TGTGCCAGCAGCCTACCGGGGGGCTCCGCCAATGAGCAGTTCTTC.